These T cell receptor beta chains were read from a single sample in a study of OX40 agonist ivuxolimab in advanced cancers. Only in-frame clones appear in the TCRdb table, and some are missing; sequencing was by immunoSEQ multiplex PCR. Among about 49,000 clones listed, approximately 81% were seen once. Material: CD4+ or CD8+ T cells sorted from blood, obtained in a trial of the OX40 agonist ivuxolimab. These receptors all stem from an adult with an advanced solid tumor such as melanoma, head and neck, liver or kidney cancer. The CDR3 runs from the conserved cysteine through the conserved F or W. A D gene is named only where the DNA matches it firmly. Rows give clone size only sometimes, using once, few, many, or a class for an expanded clone.

D gene: .; clone size: .; J gene: TRBJ1-2; V gene: TRBV6-5; CDR3 protein: CASSYSKGSGYTF; CDR3 DNA: TGTGCCAGCAGTTACTCGAAAGGTTCTGGCTACACCTTC
D gene: .; clone size: .; J gene: TRBJ1-2; V gene: TRBV6-5; CDR3 protein: CASSFTQGLNYGYTF; CDR3 DNA: TGTGCCAGCAGTTTCACGCAGGGGCTAAACTATGGCTACACCTTC
D gene: TRBD1; clone size: once; J gene: TRBJ1-2; V gene: TRBV10-1; CDR3 protein: CARPRPTGTGANYGYTF; CDR3 DNA: TGCGCCAGGCCAAGGCCCACCGGGACAGGGGCAAACTATGGCTACACCTTC
D gene: .; clone size: .; J gene: TRBJ1-1; V gene: TRBV30; CDR3 protein: CAWGASNTEAFF; CDR3 DNA: TGTGCCTGGGGTGCATCGAACACTGAAGCTTTCTTT
D gene: .; clone size: .; J gene: TRBJ2-1; V gene: TRBV29-1; CDR3 protein: CSAPGGFSEQFF; CDR3 DNA: TGCAGCGCCCCCGGGGGCTTTTCTGAGCAGTTCTTC
D gene: .; clone size: .; J gene: TRBJ2-2; V gene: TRBV6-6; CDR3 protein: CASSPRYRNTGELFF; CDR3 DNA: TGTGCCAGCAGCCCCAGATACAGGAACACCGGGGAGCTGTTTTTT
D gene: .; clone size: .; J gene: TRBJ2-3; V gene: TRBV7-9; CDR3 protein: CASSAPLGAGEGWTDTQYF; CDR3 DNA: TGTGCCAGCTCCGCCCCGCTGGGGGCGGGGGAAGGTTGGACAGATACGCAGTATTTT
D gene: .; clone size: .; J gene: TRBJ1-5; V gene: TRBV7-8; CDR3 protein: CASSPGAGGNQPQHF; CDR3 DNA: TGTGCCAGCAGCCCGGGGGCCGGGGGCAATCAGCCCCAGCATTTT
D gene: .; clone size: .; J gene: TRBJ1-2; V gene: TRBV4-3; CDR3 protein: CASSQEDSLYGYTF; CDR3 DNA: TGCGCCAGCAGCCAAGAGGACAGCCTTTATGGCTACACCTTC
D gene: .; clone size: .; J gene: TRBJ2-2; V gene: TRBV7-3; CDR3 protein: CASSLYGPSLSGELFF; CDR3 DNA: TGTGCCAGCAGCTTATACGGACCGAGCCTGTCCGGGGAGCTGTTTTTT
D gene: .; clone size: .; J gene: TRBJ1-2; V gene: TRBV19; CDR3 protein: CASSMGASYTF; CDR3 DNA: TGTGCCAGTAGTATGGGTGCCAGCTACACCTTC
D gene: TRBD1; clone size: .; J gene: TRBJ2-1; V gene: TRBV6-4; CDR3 protein: CASSETGTGGFNEQFF; CDR3 DNA: TGTGCCAGCAGTGAAACCGGGACAGGGGGTTTCAATGAGCAGTTCTTC
D gene: .; clone size: .; J gene: TRBJ2-2; V gene: TRBV4-1; CDR3 protein: CASSQEGSRQMDPSANTGELFF; CDR3 DNA: TGCGCCAGCAGCCAAGAGGGGTCTAGACAGATGGATCCTTCCGCGAACACCGGGGAGCTGTTTTTT
D gene: TRBD1; clone size: .; J gene: TRBJ2-2; V gene: TRBV5-1; CDR3 protein: CASRSRQGVNTGELFF; CDR3 DNA: TGCGCCAGCAGAAGTCGACAGGGGGTAAACACCGGGGAGCTGTTTTTT
D gene: TRBD1; clone size: .; J gene: TRBJ1-4; V gene: TRBV5-8; CDR3 protein: CASSRQGWEKLFF; CDR3 DNA: TGTGCCAGCAGCCGACAGGGGTGGGAAAAACTGTTTTTT
D gene: .; clone size: few; J gene: TRBJ2-1; V gene: TRBV10-3; CDR3 protein: CAISLGPSNNEQFF; CDR3 DNA: TGTGCCATCTCATTGGGGCCTTCCAACAATGAGCAGTTCTTC
D gene: TRBD1; clone size: .; J gene: TRBJ1-5; V gene: TRBV5-1; CDR3 protein: CASSLGTGVDQPQHF; CDR3 DNA: TGCGCCAGCAGCTTGGGGACAGGGGTCGATCAGCCCCAGCATTTT
D gene: TRBD1; clone size: .; J gene: TRBJ2-3; V gene: TRBV9; CDR3 protein: CASSTEGQLFDTQYF; CDR3 DNA: TGTGCCAGCAGCACAGAGGGACAGCTCTTTGATACGCAGTATTTT
D gene: TRBD2; clone size: .; J gene: TRBJ2-1; V gene: TRBV11-2; CDR3 protein: CASSFTSGGRSEQFF; CDR3 DNA: TGTGCCAGCAGCTTTACTAGCGGGGGAAGAAGTGAGCAGTTCTTC
D gene: TRBD1; clone size: .; J gene: TRBJ1-6; V gene: TRBV19; CDR3 protein: CASRTGGISPLHF; CDR3 DNA: TGTGCCAGTAGAACAGGGGGTATTTCACCCCTCCACTTT
D gene: TRBD2; clone size: .; J gene: TRBJ2-2; V gene: TRBV6-5; CDR3 protein: CASSNVAGDTGELFF; CDR3 DNA: TGTGCCAGCAGCAACGTGGCGGGGGACACCGGGGAGCTGTTTTTT
D gene: .; clone size: .; J gene: TRBJ2-7; V gene: TRBV4-3; CDR3 protein: CASSQEQESYEQYF; CDR3 DNA: TGCGCCAGCAGCCAAGAACAGGAATCCTACGAGCAGTACTTC
D gene: TRBD1; clone size: .; J gene: TRBJ2-3; V gene: TRBV13; CDR3 protein: CASSPGTGSTDTQYF; CDR3 DNA: TGTGCCAGCAGCCCCGGGACAGGCAGCACAGATACGCAGTATTTT
D gene: .; clone size: .; J gene: TRBJ2-3; V gene: TRBV6-6; CDR3 protein: CASSTPGHPDTQYF; CDR3 DNA: TGTGCCAGCAGTACCCCGGGACATCCGGATACGCAGTATTTT
D gene: .; clone size: .; J gene: TRBJ2-6; V gene: TRBV7-9; CDR3 protein: CASSSDRRANVLTF; CDR3 DNA: TGTGCCAGCAGCTCAGACAGGCGGGCCAACGTCCTGACTTTC
D gene: .; clone size: once; J gene: TRBJ2-6; V gene: TRBV28; CDR3 protein: CASRTGARANVLTF; CDR3 DNA: TGTGCCAGCAGGACCGGGGCCCGGGCCAACGTCCTGACTTTC
D gene: .; clone size: .; J gene: TRBJ2-1; V gene: TRBV28; CDR3 protein: CASSSLGSNNEQFF; CDR3 DNA: TGTGCCAGCAGCTCTCTGGGCTCCAACAATGAGCAGTTCTTC
D gene: .; clone size: once; J gene: TRBJ2-1; V gene: TRBV9; CDR3 protein: CASSVGRAAYNEQFF; CDR3 DNA: TGTGCCAGCAGCGTAGGGCGGGCGGCATATAATGAGCAGTTCTTC
D gene: .; clone size: few; J gene: TRBJ2-1; V gene: TRBV12-5; CDR3 protein: CASAAGEQFF; CDR3 DNA: TGTGCTAGTGCGGCTGGTGAGCAGTTCTTC
D gene: .; clone size: many; J gene: TRBJ2-5; V gene: TRBV11-2; CDR3 protein: CASSSTGYQETQYF; CDR3 DNA: TGTGCCAGCAGCTCTACAGGATACCAAGAGACCCAGTACTTC
D gene: TRBD1; clone size: .; J gene: TRBJ1-3; V gene: TRBV4-3; CDR3 protein: CASSQDPGQGSTSGNTIYF; CDR3 DNA: TGCGCCAGCAGCCAAGATCCCGGACAGGGTAGTACCTCTGGAAACACCATATATTTT
D gene: TRBD1; clone size: once; J gene: TRBJ1-4; V gene: TRBV9; CDR3 protein: CASSVDGTGNEKLFF; CDR3 DNA: TGTGCCAGCAGCGTAGACGGGACAGGGAATGAAAAACTGTTTTTT
D gene: .; clone size: .; J gene: TRBJ2-1; V gene: TRBV19; CDR3 protein: CASSTQAGGSYNEQFF; CDR3 DNA: TGTGCCAGTAGTACCCAGGCAGGGGGGTCCTACAATGAGCAGTTCTTC
D gene: TRBD1; clone size: .; J gene: TRBJ2-1; V gene: TRBV5-1; CDR3 protein: CASSLLGLGQGGSYNEQFF; CDR3 DNA: TGCGCCAGCAGCTTGTTGGGTCTGGGACAGGGGGGCTCCTACAATGAGCAGTTCTTC
D gene: .; clone size: few; J gene: TRBJ1-5; V gene: TRBV9; CDR3 protein: CASSVGDVNQPQHF; CDR3 DNA: TGTGCCAGCAGCGTAGGGGACGTAAATCAGCCCCAGCATTTT
D gene: .; clone size: .; J gene: TRBJ1-3; V gene: TRBV5-6; CDR3 protein: CASSLRGFSGNTIYF; CDR3 DNA: TGTGCCAGCAGCTTACGGGGGTTTAGTGGAAACACCATATATTTT
D gene: .; clone size: .; J gene: TRBJ2-7; V gene: TRBV27; CDR3 protein: CASSLGRTYEQYF; CDR3 DNA: TGTGCCAGCAGTTTAGGCAGGACCTACGAGCAGTACTTC
D gene: .; clone size: .; J gene: TRBJ1-5; V gene: TRBV28; CDR3 protein: CASSLGPYSNQPQHF; CDR3 DNA: TGTGCCAGCAGTTTAGGGCCCTATAGCAATCAGCCCCAGCATTTT
D gene: .; clone size: .; J gene: TRBJ2-4; V gene: TRBV7-9; CDR3 protein: CASSLRPGENKNIQYF; CDR3 DNA: TGTGCCAGCAGCTTACGGCCAGGGGAAAACAAAAACATTCAGTACTTC
D gene: TRBD1; clone size: .; J gene: TRBJ2-7; V gene: TRBV27; CDR3 protein: CASSLAQRDSRYEQYF; CDR3 DNA: TGTGCCAGCAGTTTGGCCCAAAGGGACAGCCGCTACGAGCAGTACTTC
D gene: .; clone size: .; J gene: TRBJ1-1; V gene: TRBV9; CDR3 protein: CASSYAANTEAFF; CDR3 DNA: TGTGCCAGCAGCTACGCCGCCAACACTGAAGCTTTCTTT
D gene: .; clone size: .; J gene: TRBJ2-2; V gene: TRBV5-6; CDR3 protein: CASSFLRTLANTGELFF; CDR3 DNA: TGTGCCAGCAGCTTCCTCCGTACGCTAGCGAACACCGGGGAGCTGTTTTTT
D gene: .; clone size: .; J gene: TRBJ2-3; V gene: TRBV4-2; CDR3 protein: CASSQVGVSDTQYF; CDR3 DNA: TGTGCCAGCAGCCAAGTTGGGGTTTCAGATACGCAGTATTTT
D gene: .; clone size: .; J gene: TRBJ2-7; V gene: TRBV28; CDR3 protein: CASSHPLSRSAYEQYF; CDR3 DNA: TGTGCCAGCAGTCACCCGCTTTCCAGGTCGGCCTACGAGCAGTACTTC
D gene: .; clone size: .; J gene: TRBJ2-3; V gene: TRBV7-2; CDR3 protein: CASSYDWADTQYF; CDR3 DNA: TGTGCCAGCAGTTATGATTGGGCAGATACGCAGTATTTT
D gene: .; clone size: .; J gene: TRBJ2-3; V gene: TRBV9; CDR3 protein: CASSTGDTQYF; CDR3 DNA: TGTGCCAGCAGCACGGGCGATACGCAGTATTTT
D gene: TRBD1; clone size: .; J gene: TRBJ1-4; V gene: TRBV19; CDR3 protein: CASSTPQGAINEKLFF; CDR3 DNA: TGTGCCAGTAGTACCCCCCAGGGGGCGATTAATGAAAAACTGTTTTTT
D gene: .; clone size: .; J gene: TRBJ2-3; V gene: TRBV19; CDR3 protein: CASSWGPLEADTQYF; CDR3 DNA: TGTGCCAGTAGTTGGGGTCCCTTGGAAGCAGATACGCAGTATTTT
D gene: TRBD1; clone size: once; J gene: TRBJ2-2; V gene: TRBV10-3; CDR3 protein: CAIASGTGSQRNTGELFF; CDR3 DNA: TGTGCCATCGCTTCCGGGACAGGGAGCCAGAGAAACACCGGGGAGCTGTTTTTT
D gene: .; clone size: .; J gene: TRBJ2-5; V gene: TRBV6-5; CDR3 protein: CASKAGFEETQYF; CDR3 DNA: TGTGCCAGCAAGGCGGGATTTGAAGAGACCCAGTACTTC
D gene: .; clone size: .; J gene: TRBJ1-5; V gene: TRBV4-1; CDR3 protein: CASSQGDQPQHF; CDR3 DNA: TGCGCCAGCAGCCAAGGAGATCAGCCCCAGCATTTT
D gene: .; clone size: .; J gene: TRBJ2-1; V gene: TRBV11-3; CDR3 protein: CASSSRDSYNEQFF; CDR3 DNA: TGTGCCAGCAGCTCCCGGGACTCCTACAATGAGCAGTTCTTC
D gene: .; clone size: few; J gene: TRBJ1-1; V gene: TRBV19; CDR3 protein: CASGPVRTEAFF; CDR3 DNA: TGTGCCAGTGGACCCGTTCGAACTGAAGCTTTCTTT
D gene: .; clone size: .; J gene: TRBJ2-3; V gene: TRBV30; CDR3 protein: CAWSTLGGYTDTQYF; CDR3 DNA: TGTGCCTGGAGTACACTAGGGGGGTACACAGATACGCAGTATTTT
D gene: .; clone size: .; J gene: TRBJ1-5; V gene: TRBV25-1; CDR3 protein: CASSEGGGVGNQPQHF; CDR3 DNA: TGTGCCAGCAGTGAAGGTGGGGGCGTCGGGAATCAGCCCCAGCATTTT
D gene: TRBD1; clone size: .; J gene: TRBJ1-3; V gene: TRBV6-5; CDR3 protein: CASSYTGGAGGNTIYF; CDR3 DNA: TGTGCCAGCAGTTACACAGGGGGCGCAGGTGGGAACACCATATATTTT
D gene: TRBD2; clone size: many; J gene: TRBJ2-1; V gene: TRBV7-3; CDR3 protein: CASSILAGAYNEQFF; CDR3 DNA: TGTGCCAGCAGCATTCTAGCGGGGGCCTACAATGAGCAGTTCTTC
D gene: .; clone size: .; J gene: TRBJ1-2; V gene: TRBV4-1; CDR3 protein: CASSQGWGPSNYGYTF; CDR3 DNA: TGCGCCAGCAGCCAAGGATGGGGTCCTTCTAACTATGGCTACACCTTC
D gene: .; clone size: .; J gene: TRBJ2-6; V gene: TRBV10-3; CDR3 protein: CAISELRSGTSSGANVLTF; CDR3 DNA: TGTGCCATCAGTGAGTTACGCTCCGGGACGTCCTCTGGGGCCAACGTCCTGACTTTC
D gene: .; clone size: .; J gene: TRBJ1-1; V gene: TRBV7-9; CDR3 protein: CASSKPGTEAFF; CDR3 DNA: TGTGCCAGCAGCAAGCCAGGGACCGAAGCTTTCTTT